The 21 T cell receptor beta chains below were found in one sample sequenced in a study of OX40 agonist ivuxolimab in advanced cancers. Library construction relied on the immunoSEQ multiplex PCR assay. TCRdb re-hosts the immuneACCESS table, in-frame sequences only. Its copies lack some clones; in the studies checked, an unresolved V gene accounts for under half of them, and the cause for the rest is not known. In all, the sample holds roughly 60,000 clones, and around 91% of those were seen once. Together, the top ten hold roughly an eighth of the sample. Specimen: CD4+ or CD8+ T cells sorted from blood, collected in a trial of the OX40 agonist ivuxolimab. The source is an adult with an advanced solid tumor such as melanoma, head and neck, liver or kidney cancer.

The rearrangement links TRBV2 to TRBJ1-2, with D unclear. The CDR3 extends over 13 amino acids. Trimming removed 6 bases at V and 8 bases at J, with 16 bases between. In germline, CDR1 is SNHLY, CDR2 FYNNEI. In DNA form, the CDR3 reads TGTGCCAGCAGGGGCAGTGAGGTGGAAGGCTACACCTTC. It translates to CASRGSEVEGYTF.

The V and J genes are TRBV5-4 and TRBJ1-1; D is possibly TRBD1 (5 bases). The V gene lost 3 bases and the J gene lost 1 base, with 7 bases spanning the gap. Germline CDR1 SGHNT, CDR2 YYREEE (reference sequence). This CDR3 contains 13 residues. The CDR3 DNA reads TGTGCCAGCAGCTGGGGGAAGAACACTGAAGCTTTCTTT. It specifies CASSWGKNTEAFF.

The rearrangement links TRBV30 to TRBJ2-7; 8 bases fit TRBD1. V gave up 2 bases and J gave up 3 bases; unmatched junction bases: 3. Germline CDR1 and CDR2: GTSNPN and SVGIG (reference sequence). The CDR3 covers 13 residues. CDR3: CAWSIGTGYEQYF. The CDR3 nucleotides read TGTGCCTGGAGTATCGGGACAGGCTACGAGCAGTACTTC.

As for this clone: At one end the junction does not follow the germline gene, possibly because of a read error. CDR3 bases: TGTACCAGCAGTCGGACTAGCGGGAGGAATGAGCAGTTCTTC. It yields the protein CTSSRTSGRNEQFF. V gene TRBV27 combines with J gene TRBJ2-1; 14 positions agree with TRBD2. This CDR3 is built from 14 residues. Germline CDR1 and CDR2: MNHEY and SMNVEV (reference sequence).

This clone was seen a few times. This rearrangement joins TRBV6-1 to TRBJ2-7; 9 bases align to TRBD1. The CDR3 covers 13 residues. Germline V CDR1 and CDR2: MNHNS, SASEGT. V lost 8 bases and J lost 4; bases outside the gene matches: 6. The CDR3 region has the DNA TGTGCCAGCCCGGGACAGGGCGCGTACGAGCAGTACTTC. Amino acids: CASPGQGAYEQYF.

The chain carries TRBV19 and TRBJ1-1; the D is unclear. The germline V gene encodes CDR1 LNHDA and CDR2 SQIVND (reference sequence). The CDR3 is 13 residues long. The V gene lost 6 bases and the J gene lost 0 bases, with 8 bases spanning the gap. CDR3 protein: CASSLTVNTEAFF. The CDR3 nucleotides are TGTGCCAGTAGCTTAACAGTGAACACTGAAGCTTTCTTT.

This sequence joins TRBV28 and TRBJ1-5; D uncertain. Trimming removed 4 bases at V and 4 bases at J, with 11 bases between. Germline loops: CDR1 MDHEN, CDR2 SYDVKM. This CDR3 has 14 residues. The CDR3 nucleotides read TGTGCCAGCAGTTATACGGGAGGGAATCAGCCCCAGCATTTT. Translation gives CASSYTGGNQPQHF.

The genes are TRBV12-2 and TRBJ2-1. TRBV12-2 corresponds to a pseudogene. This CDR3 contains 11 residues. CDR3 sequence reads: CASRLVWEQFF. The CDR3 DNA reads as TGTGCAAGTCGCTTAGTTTGGGAGCAGTTCTTC.

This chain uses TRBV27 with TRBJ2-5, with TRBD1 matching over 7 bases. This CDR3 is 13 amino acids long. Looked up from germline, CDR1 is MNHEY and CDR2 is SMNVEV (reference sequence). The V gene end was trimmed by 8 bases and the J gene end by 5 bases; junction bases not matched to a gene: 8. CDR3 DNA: TGTGCCAGCCAAACAGGGGATTCGGAGACCCAGTACTTC. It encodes CASQTGDSETQYF.

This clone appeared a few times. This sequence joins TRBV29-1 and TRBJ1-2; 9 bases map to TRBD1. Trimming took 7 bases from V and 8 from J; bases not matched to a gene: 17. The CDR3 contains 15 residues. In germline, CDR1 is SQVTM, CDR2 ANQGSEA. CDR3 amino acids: CSAFARTGVVYGYTF. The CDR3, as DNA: TGCAGCGCTTTCGCGAGGACAGGGGTCGTCTACGGCTACACCTTC. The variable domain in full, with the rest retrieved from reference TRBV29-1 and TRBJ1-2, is SAVISQKPSRDICQRGTSLTIQCQVDSQVTMMFWYRQQPGQSLTLIATANQGSEATYESGFVIDKFPISRPNLTFSTLTVSNMSPEDSSIYLCSAFARTGVVYGYTFGSGTRLTVV.

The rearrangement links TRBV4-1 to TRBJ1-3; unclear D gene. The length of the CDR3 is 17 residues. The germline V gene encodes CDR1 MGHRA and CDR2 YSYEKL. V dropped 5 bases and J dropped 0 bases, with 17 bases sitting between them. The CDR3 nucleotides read TGCGCCAGCAGCGAGTTGCCCGTGGAGGTCTCTGGAAACACCATATATTTT. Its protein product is CASSELPVEVSGNTIYF.

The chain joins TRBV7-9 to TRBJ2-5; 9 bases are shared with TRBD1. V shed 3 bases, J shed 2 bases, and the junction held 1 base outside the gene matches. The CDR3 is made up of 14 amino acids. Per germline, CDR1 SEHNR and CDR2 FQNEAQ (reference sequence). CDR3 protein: CASSFGQGQETQYF. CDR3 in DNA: TGTGCCAGCAGCTTCGGACAGGGGCAAGAGACCCAGTACTTC.

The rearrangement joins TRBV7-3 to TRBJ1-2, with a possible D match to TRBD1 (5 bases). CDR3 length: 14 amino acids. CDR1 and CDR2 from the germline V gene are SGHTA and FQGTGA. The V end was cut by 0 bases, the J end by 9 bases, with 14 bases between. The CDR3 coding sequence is TGTGCCAGCAGCTTAACGCCACAGGCCTTAAGCTACACCTTC. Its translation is CASSLTPQALSYTF. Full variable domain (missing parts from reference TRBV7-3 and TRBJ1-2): GAGVSQTPSNKVTEKGKYVELRCDPISGHTALYWYRQSLGQGPEFLIYFQGTGAADDSGLPNDRFFAVRPEGSVSTLKIQRTERGDSAVYLCASSLTPQALSYTFGSGTRLTVV.

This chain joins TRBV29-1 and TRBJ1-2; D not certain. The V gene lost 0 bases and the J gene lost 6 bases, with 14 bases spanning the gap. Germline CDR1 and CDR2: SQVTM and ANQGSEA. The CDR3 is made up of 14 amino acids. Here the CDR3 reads CSVEDQDILDGYTF. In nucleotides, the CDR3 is TGCAGCGTTGAAGATCAAGACATATTGGATGGCTACACCTTC.

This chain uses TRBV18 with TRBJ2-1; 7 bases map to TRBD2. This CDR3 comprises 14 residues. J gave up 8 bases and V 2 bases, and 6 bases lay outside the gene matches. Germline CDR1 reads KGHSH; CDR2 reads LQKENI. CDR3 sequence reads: CASSPAGGSDEQFF. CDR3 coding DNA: TGTGCCAGCTCACCAGCCGGCGGGAGCGATGAGCAGTTCTTC.

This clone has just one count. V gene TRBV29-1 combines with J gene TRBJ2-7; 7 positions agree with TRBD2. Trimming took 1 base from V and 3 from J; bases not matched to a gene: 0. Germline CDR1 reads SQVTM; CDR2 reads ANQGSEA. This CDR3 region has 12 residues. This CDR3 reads CSVEAGGYEQYF. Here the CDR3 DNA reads TGCAGCGTTGAAGCGGGGGGCTACGAGCAGTACTTC.

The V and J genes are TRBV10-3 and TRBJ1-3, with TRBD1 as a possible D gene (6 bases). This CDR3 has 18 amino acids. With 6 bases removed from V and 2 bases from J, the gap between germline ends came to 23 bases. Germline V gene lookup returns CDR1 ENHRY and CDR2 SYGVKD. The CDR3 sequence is CAIRPILGQLITGNTIYF. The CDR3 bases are TGTGCCATCAGGCCTATACTCGGACAGTTGATAACTGGAAACACCATATATTTT.

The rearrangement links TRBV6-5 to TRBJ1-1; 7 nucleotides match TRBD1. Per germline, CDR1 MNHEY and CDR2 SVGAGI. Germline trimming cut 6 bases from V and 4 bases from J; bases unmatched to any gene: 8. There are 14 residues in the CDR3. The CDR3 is CASRSQGISTEAFF. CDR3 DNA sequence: TGTGCCAGCAGGTCACAGGGGATTTCCACTGAAGCTTTCTTT.

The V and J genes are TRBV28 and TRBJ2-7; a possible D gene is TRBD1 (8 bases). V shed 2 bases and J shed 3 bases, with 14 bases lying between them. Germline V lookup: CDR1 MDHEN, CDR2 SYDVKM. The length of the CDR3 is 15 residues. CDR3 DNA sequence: TGTGCCAGCAGTTTAGGACAGGGACTACGCTACGAGCAGTACTTC. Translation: CASSLGQGLRYEQYF. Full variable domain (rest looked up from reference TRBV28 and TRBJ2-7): DVKVTQSSRYLVKRTGEKVFLECVQDMDHENMFWYRQDPGLGLRLIYFSYDVKMKEKGDIPEGYSVSREKKERFSLILESASTNQTSMYLCASSLGQGLRYEQYFGPGTRLTVT.

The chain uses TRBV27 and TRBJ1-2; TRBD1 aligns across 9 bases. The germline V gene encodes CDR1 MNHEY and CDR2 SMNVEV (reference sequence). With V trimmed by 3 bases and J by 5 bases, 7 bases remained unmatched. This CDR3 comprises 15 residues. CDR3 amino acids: CASSFTGQGRYGYTF. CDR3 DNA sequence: TGTGCCAGCAGTTTCACGGGACAGGGAAGGTATGGCTACACCTTC.

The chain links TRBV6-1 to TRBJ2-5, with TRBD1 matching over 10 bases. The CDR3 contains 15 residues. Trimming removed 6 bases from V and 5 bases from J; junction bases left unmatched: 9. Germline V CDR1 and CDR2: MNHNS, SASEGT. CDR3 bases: TGTGCCAGCAGATACCGGGACAGGGGTCGCGAGACCCAGTACTTC. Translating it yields CASRYRDRGRETQYF.